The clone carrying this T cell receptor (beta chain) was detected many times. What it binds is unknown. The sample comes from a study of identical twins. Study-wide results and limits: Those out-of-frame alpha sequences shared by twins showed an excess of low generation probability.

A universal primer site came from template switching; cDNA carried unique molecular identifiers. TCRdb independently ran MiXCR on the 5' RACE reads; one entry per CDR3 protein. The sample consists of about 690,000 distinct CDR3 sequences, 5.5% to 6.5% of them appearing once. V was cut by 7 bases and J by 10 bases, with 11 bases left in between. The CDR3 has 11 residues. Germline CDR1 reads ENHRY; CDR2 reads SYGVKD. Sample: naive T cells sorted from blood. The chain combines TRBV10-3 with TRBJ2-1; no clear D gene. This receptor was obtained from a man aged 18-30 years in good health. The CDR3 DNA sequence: TGTGCCATCAATGATTCAGAGGAGCAGTTCTTC. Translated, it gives CAINDSEEQFF.